Listed below are T cell receptor beta chains from one sample, sequenced in a study of technical replicates of blood from several donors. The repertoire was sequenced with immunoSEQ multiplex PCR; TCRdb's copy has only in-frame clones and lacks some. The sample shows around 83,000 clones, approximately 95% of them seen only once. The specimen was T cells isolated from PBMCs. The source is a human donor in good health. CDR3s include the opening cysteine and the closing phenylalanine or tryptophan. D genes are given only for firm matches. Clone size, where shown, is once, few, many, or a class for clones that have expanded.

CDR3nt: TGTGCCAGCAGCTTGGGACAGGTGAACACTGAAGCTTTCTTT; CDR3aa: CASSLGQVNTEAFF; abundance: .; v_gene: TRBV5-4; d_gene: .; j_gene: TRBJ1-1
CDR3nt: TGCGCCAGCAGCTTGGCCGACCCGACAGGCCACTCTGGAAACACCATATATTTT; CDR3aa: CASSLADPTGHSGNTIYF; abundance: .; v_gene: TRBV5-1; d_gene: .; j_gene: TRBJ1-3
CDR3nt: TGTGCCCGATGGACAGGAACCTTAGCGACAAATCAGCCCCAGCATTTT; CDR3aa: CARWTGTLATNQPQHF; abundance: .; v_gene: TRBV28; d_gene: TRBD1; j_gene: TRBJ1-5
CDR3nt: TGTGCCTGGAGTGTAACTTTGGGGCGGACCTACGAGCAGTACTTC; CDR3aa: CAWSVTLGRTYEQYF; abundance: .; v_gene: TRBV30; d_gene: .; j_gene: TRBJ2-7
CDR3nt: TGTGCCAGCAGTGACCTCTCAGGTGCCAATGAGCAGTTCTTC; CDR3aa: CASSDLSGANEQFF; abundance: few; v_gene: TRBV25-1; d_gene: .; j_gene: TRBJ2-1
CDR3nt: TGTGCCAGCTCACCCGACGGCCGTCAGGCTGAAGCTTTCTTT; CDR3aa: CASSPDGRQAEAFF; abundance: .; v_gene: TRBV18; d_gene: .; j_gene: TRBJ1-1
CDR3nt: TGTGCCAGCAGTTTTGCTATATCGGGTGAAGCTTTCTTT; CDR3aa: CASSFAISGEAFF; abundance: .; v_gene: TRBV28; d_gene: .; j_gene: TRBJ1-1
CDR3nt: TGCGCCAGCAGCTTGCCTGACAGCTACGAGCAGTACTTC; CDR3aa: CASSLPDSYEQYF; abundance: .; v_gene: TRBV5-1; d_gene: .; j_gene: TRBJ2-7
CDR3nt: TGCAGCGTTGAAGATGGGAGAGGGGCTTTCTTT; CDR3aa: CSVEDGRGAFF; abundance: .; v_gene: TRBV29-1; d_gene: .; j_gene: TRBJ1-1
CDR3nt: TGTGCCAGCACCAAACCGACGGGGGGGGACACTGAAGCTTTCTTT; CDR3aa: CASTKPTGGDTEAFF; abundance: .; v_gene: TRBV7-9; d_gene: .; j_gene: TRBJ1-1
CDR3nt: TGTGCCAGCAGTTACAGGGATGGCGAGCAGTTCTTC; CDR3aa: CASSYRDGEQFF; abundance: once; v_gene: TRBV28; d_gene: .; j_gene: TRBJ2-1
CDR3nt: TGTGCCAGCAGTATCATCTCGGGCGAGCAGTACTTC; CDR3aa: CASSIISGEQYF; abundance: .; v_gene: TRBV28; d_gene: .; j_gene: TRBJ2-7
CDR3nt: TGTGCCAGCAGCTTAAACAGGGTCGGGGATACGCAGTATTTT; CDR3aa: CASSLNRVGDTQYF; abundance: .; v_gene: TRBV11-2; d_gene: .; j_gene: TRBJ2-3
CDR3nt: TGTGCCATCAGTGAGTCCCAAGGACAGACCTACGAGCAGTACTTC; CDR3aa: CAISESQGQTYEQYF; abundance: .; v_gene: TRBV10-3; d_gene: .; j_gene: TRBJ2-7
CDR3nt: TGTGCCAGCAGCCGGGAGTACAATGAGCAGTTCTTC; CDR3aa: CASSREYNEQFF; abundance: .; v_gene: TRBV7-6; d_gene: .; j_gene: TRBJ2-1
CDR3nt: TGTGCCAGTAGTAATGGACTGGAAAAAGGTGAAGCTTTCTTT; CDR3aa: CASSNGLEKGEAFF; abundance: few; v_gene: TRBV19; d_gene: .; j_gene: TRBJ1-1
CDR3nt: TGCGCCAGCAGCTTGTCTACTAGCGGCACAGATACGCAGTATTTT; CDR3aa: CASSLSTSGTDTQYF; abundance: .; v_gene: TRBV5-1; d_gene: TRBD2; j_gene: TRBJ2-3
CDR3nt: TGTGCCAGCAGCTTAGCGCGGGAGGGAGGCTACACCTTC; CDR3aa: CASSLAREGGYTF; abundance: .; v_gene: TRBV7-9; d_gene: .; j_gene: TRBJ1-2
CDR3nt: TGTGCCAGCAGTGAAGACGCGGGGCGAAATGGCTACACCTTC; CDR3aa: CASSEDAGRNGYTF; abundance: .; v_gene: TRBV2; d_gene: .; j_gene: TRBJ1-2
CDR3nt: TGTGCCAGCAGCTTTACAGGTTCCCAAGAGACCCAGTACTTC; CDR3aa: CASSFTGSQETQYF; abundance: .; v_gene: TRBV7-2; d_gene: .; j_gene: TRBJ2-5
CDR3nt: TGTGCCAGCAGCCGAACAGGGGGCGATGGAAACACCATATATTTT; CDR3aa: CASSRTGGDGNTIYF; abundance: .; v_gene: TRBV7-6; d_gene: TRBD1; j_gene: TRBJ1-3
CDR3nt: TGTGCCAGTAGTATTCTAGGACAGGGGGTAAGGACTGAAGCTTTCTTT; CDR3aa: CASSILGQGVRTEAFF; abundance: .; v_gene: TRBV19; d_gene: TRBD1; j_gene: TRBJ1-1
CDR3nt: TGTGCCAGCAGTCCCACGGACAGTTCCTACGAGCAGTACTTC; CDR3aa: CASSPTDSSYEQYF; abundance: once; v_gene: TRBV27; d_gene: .; j_gene: TRBJ2-7
CDR3nt: TGCAGCGTTGAAGTGGTAGTCACCGGACAGGGTAACACTGAAGCTTTCTTT; CDR3aa: CSVEVVVTGQGNTEAFF; abundance: .; v_gene: TRBV29-1; d_gene: TRBD1; j_gene: TRBJ1-1
CDR3nt: TGTGCCAGCAACCCACAGGGTGTGGGGACAGGGGATCAAAATCAGCCCCAGCATTTT; CDR3aa: CASNPQGVGTGDQNQPQHF; abundance: .; v_gene: TRBV5-8; d_gene: TRBD1; j_gene: TRBJ1-5
CDR3nt: TGCGCCAGCAGCTTGGGGGTTGGGGACTCAGATACGCAGTATTTT; CDR3aa: CASSLGVGDSDTQYF; abundance: .; v_gene: TRBV5-1; d_gene: .; j_gene: TRBJ2-3
CDR3nt: TGTGCCAGCAGTGTCCCAGGGGTCAATCAGCCCCAGCATTTT; CDR3aa: CASSVPGVNQPQHF; abundance: .; v_gene: TRBV7-2; d_gene: .; j_gene: TRBJ1-5
CDR3nt: TGTGCCAGCAGTGACGATGAACCCAGGGACATTCAGTACTTC; CDR3aa: CASSDDEPRDIQYF; abundance: .; v_gene: TRBV6-1; d_gene: .; j_gene: TRBJ2-4
CDR3nt: TGTGCCATCAGTGAGAATTCAAACGGGAACACTGAAGCTTTCTTT; CDR3aa: CAISENSNGNTEAFF; abundance: .; v_gene: TRBV10-3; d_gene: .; j_gene: TRBJ1-1
CDR3nt: TGTGCCAGCTCCAATGCCGGGACAGGGCTCACTGAAGCTTTCTTT; CDR3aa: CASSNAGTGLTEAFF; abundance: .; v_gene: TRBV18; d_gene: TRBD1; j_gene: TRBJ1-1
CDR3nt: TGCGCCAGCAGCGATCAGGGGCAGGGCAACACTGAAGCTTTCTTT; CDR3aa: CASSDQGQGNTEAFF; abundance: once; v_gene: TRBV5-1; d_gene: .; j_gene: TRBJ1-1
CDR3nt: TGTGCCAGCGGGGGACAGCGACGCTACGAGCAGTACTTC; CDR3aa: CASGGQRRYEQYF; abundance: .; v_gene: TRBV6-5; d_gene: TRBD1; j_gene: TRBJ2-7
CDR3nt: TGCGCCACTACAGGGACCGTCTACAATGAGCAGTTCTTC; CDR3aa: CATTGTVYNEQFF; abundance: .; v_gene: TRBV5-1; d_gene: .; j_gene: TRBJ2-1
CDR3nt: TGCGCCAGCAGTCTAGCGGGAGCGAACACCGGGGAGCTGTTTTTT; CDR3aa: CASSLAGANTGELFF; abundance: once; v_gene: TRBV5-1; d_gene: TRBD2; j_gene: TRBJ2-2
CDR3nt: TGTGCCATCAGTGCCGACAGCTCCTACGAGCAGTACTTC; CDR3aa: CAISADSSYEQYF; abundance: .; v_gene: TRBV10-3; d_gene: .; j_gene: TRBJ2-7
CDR3nt: TGCGCCAGCAGCTTCCACGTAGCGGGAGGGCGTTTACCTGAGCAGTTCTTC; CDR3aa: CASSFHVAGGRLPEQFF; abundance: .; v_gene: TRBV5-1; d_gene: TRBD2; j_gene: TRBJ2-1
CDR3nt: TGTGCCAGCTCACCTGGGCCAGCGGGAGTGGCGGGTAGCACAGATACGCAGTATTTT; CDR3aa: CASSPGPAGVAGSTDTQYF; abundance: .; v_gene: TRBV18; d_gene: TRBD2; j_gene: TRBJ2-3
CDR3nt: TGTGCCAGCAGCCTCATAGCGGACGATGAGCAGTTCTTC; CDR3aa: CASSLIADDEQFF; abundance: .; v_gene: TRBV4-2; d_gene: .; j_gene: TRBJ2-1
CDR3nt: TGTGCCAGCAGCCGTAGAGGAGGGGGCACAGATACGCAGTATTTT; CDR3aa: CASSRRGGGTDTQYF; abundance: .; v_gene: TRBV25-1; d_gene: .; j_gene: TRBJ2-3
CDR3nt: TGTGCCAGCAGTGGTAGCGGGTGGGAGACCCAGTACTTC; CDR3aa: CASSGSGWETQYF; abundance: .; v_gene: TRBV28; d_gene: TRBD2; j_gene: TRBJ2-5
CDR3nt: TGCGCCAGCAGCTTACTAGCGGGATTGGGGACAGATACGCAGTATTTT; CDR3aa: CASSLLAGLGTDTQYF; abundance: .; v_gene: TRBV5-1; d_gene: TRBD2; j_gene: TRBJ2-3
CDR3nt: TGTGCCAGCAGAAAACCCGGGACAGGGGTGTACAATGAGCAGTTCTTC; CDR3aa: CASRKPGTGVYNEQFF; abundance: once; v_gene: TRBV27; d_gene: TRBD1; j_gene: TRBJ2-1
CDR3nt: TGTGCCAGCAGTTTGCACAGGGGGACTGGCTACACCTTC; CDR3aa: CASSLHRGTGYTF; abundance: .; v_gene: TRBV27; d_gene: TRBD1; j_gene: TRBJ1-2
CDR3nt: TGTGCCAGCAGCTTAGGTGGACTGCGCCATGGCTACACCTTC; CDR3aa: CASSLGGLRHGYTF; abundance: .; v_gene: TRBV11-1; d_gene: .; j_gene: TRBJ1-2
CDR3nt: TGTGCCAGCAGTGACACTCCCTCCTACGAGCAGTACTTC; CDR3aa: CASSDTPSYEQYF; abundance: .; v_gene: TRBV6-1; d_gene: .; j_gene: TRBJ2-7
CDR3nt: TGTGCCAGCAGTGACCTCGGGGACAGAGGAACGGAGCTGTTTTTT; CDR3aa: CASSDLGDRGTELFF; abundance: .; v_gene: TRBV27; d_gene: TRBD1; j_gene: TRBJ2-2
CDR3nt: TGTGCCATCCGGGACTCGGAGGTCGATGAGCAGTTCTTC; CDR3aa: CAIRDSEVDEQFF; abundance: .; v_gene: TRBV10-3; d_gene: .; j_gene: TRBJ2-1
CDR3nt: TGTGCCAGCAGTTTATCCCGGACTAGCGGGAACCCCTACGAGCAGTACTTC; CDR3aa: CASSLSRTSGNPYEQYF; abundance: once; v_gene: TRBV28; d_gene: TRBD2; j_gene: TRBJ2-7
CDR3nt: TGCGCCAGCGTTCGTCGGCGGCCCAGCAGTTATCAGCCCCAGCATTTT; CDR3aa: CASVRRRPSSYQPQHF; abundance: .; v_gene: TRBV5-1; d_gene: .; j_gene: TRBJ1-5
CDR3nt: TGTGCCAGCAGCCCGGGATATGAGCAGTTCTTC; CDR3aa: CASSPGYEQFF; abundance: .; v_gene: TRBV7-6; d_gene: .; j_gene: TRBJ2-1
CDR3nt: TGTGCCAGCAGCTCCACAACAGGGAATAATGAGCAGTTCTTC; CDR3aa: CASSSTTGNNEQFF; abundance: .; v_gene: TRBV11-1; d_gene: .; j_gene: TRBJ2-1